One and the same sample provided the 10 T cell receptor beta chains below, sequenced in a study of naive and memory T cell subsets. Findings and caveats of the study: Possibly reflecting memory cells re-expressing CD45RA, a few larger clonotypes occurred in naive repertoires, especially CD8.

The antigens of these receptors remain unknown. An equimolar mix of two oligonucleotides served as the beta constant-region primer for TRBC1 and TRBC2. Nested alpha and beta constant-region primers with the SP2 primer drove four PCR rounds on ligated cDNA. Each CDR3 protein gets one entry after TCRdb re-called the UMI-ligation and nested PCR reads with MiXCR. This table has roughly 140,000 distinct CDR3 sequences, 15% to 25% appearing once. Input material: naive CD8+ T cells from blood. The receptors derive from a human donor in good health.

The gene calls are TRBV6-5 and TRBJ1-4, with a possible D match to TRBD1 (5 bases). This CDR3 spans 14 amino acids. V lost 5 bases and J lost 7, with 14 bases in between. The V gene's germline CDR1 is MNHEY and CDR2 SVGAGI. In nucleotides, the CDR3 is TGTGCCAGCAGTGCCTCCGGGGGTGGTGAAAAACTGTTTTTT. The encoded protein is CASSASGGGEKLFF.

This chain links TRBV6-1 with TRBJ2-7; D might be TRBD2 (5 bases). The CDR3 sequence is 12 residues long. In germline, CDR1 is MNHNS, CDR2 SASEGT. Trimming removed 6 bases at V and 4 bases at J, with 10 bases between. This chain's CDR3 is CASRGSGYEQYF. The CDR3 DNA follows: TGTGCCAGCAGGGGGTCGGGATACGAGCAGTACTTC.

Points on this clonotype: At one end, the junction sequence differs from germline, possibly due to a read error. The gene calls are TRBV28 and TRBJ1-5; a possible D gene is TRBD1 (5 bases). CDR1 is MDHEN and CDR2 is SYDVKM in the germline V gene. The CDR3 totals 16 residues. The CDR3 sequence: CDSSLGDLRGSQPQHF. CDR3 bases: TGTGACAGCAGTTTGGGTGATCTGCGGGGGAGTCAGCCCCAGCATTTT.

This clonotype showed up just once. The genes are TRBV11-2 and TRBJ1-4; TRBD1 is a possible D gene (6 bases). Trimming removed 0 bases at V and 7 bases at J, with 9 bases between. The length of the CDR3 is 14 residues. Germline V CDR1 and CDR2: SGHAT, FQNNGV. The CDR3 here is CASSLEQGFEKLFF. The CDR3, as DNA: TGTGCCAGCAGCTTAGAACAGGGCTTTGAAAAACTGTTTTTT.

The chain employs TRBV11-2 and TRBJ2-1; D ambiguous. This CDR3 has 12 amino acids. Germline V gives CDR1 SGHAT, CDR2 FQNNGV. V was pared by 6 bases and J by 12 bases, with 15 bases between. CDR3 coding DNA: TGTGCCAGCAGTGCAAACAATGTCGGGCAGTTCTTC. It is translated as CASSANNVGQFF.

This chain joins TRBV7-9 and TRBJ2-2; D is ambiguous. Deletions cut 9 bases from V and 1 base from J, with 15 bases between. CDR1 is SEHNR, CDR2 FQNEAQ, per germline (reference sequence). This CDR3 comprises 15 residues. The CDR3 DNA sequence: TGTGCCAGGAACATTGTGGGCAGGAACACCGGGGAGCTGTTTTTT. Amino acid sequence: CARNIVGRNTGELFF.

V is TRBV28 and J is TRBJ2-1; possible D gene TRBD2, 6 bases. The germline CDR1 and CDR2 sequences are MDHEN and SYDVKM. The CDR3 runs 14 residues. The germline V and J ends were trimmed by 4 bases and 8 bases, with 15 bases remaining between them. The CDR3 spells CASSYSGLFDEQFF. CDR3 sequence (DNA): TGTGCCAGCAGTTACTCGGGACTCTTCGATGAGCAGTTCTTC.

This chain links TRBV4-1 with TRBJ2-3; possibly TRBD1 for D (6 bases). The CDR3 length is 15 residues. Trimming left V 7 bases short and J 1 base short, with 15 bases between. In germline, CDR1 is MGHRA, CDR2 YSYEKL. The CDR3 coding sequence is TGCGCCAGCACAGAGGGGGAGTTTGGCACAGATACGCAGTATTTT. Protein: CASTEGEFGTDTQYF.

J is TRBJ2-1 and V is TRBV28; possible D gene TRBD2, 6 bases. V was shortened by 2 bases and J by 14 bases, with 19 bases between the two germline ends. There are 14 residues in the CDR3. Looked up from germline, CDR1 is MDHEN and CDR2 is SYDVKM. CDR3 sequence (DNA): TGTGCCAGCAGTTTAGATAATCCGGGACTGCATAAGTTCTTC. Its translation: CASSLDNPGLHKFF.

The genes are TRBV28 and TRBJ2-5; D remains ambiguous. Germline V CDR1 and CDR2: MDHEN, SYDVKM. The CDR3 has 16 amino acids. V lost 4 bases and J lost 3, with 18 bases in between. The CDR3 reads CASSSWTVEGKETQYF. In DNA form, the CDR3 reads TGTGCCAGCAGTTCATGGACGGTGGAAGGCAAAGAGACCCAGTACTTC.